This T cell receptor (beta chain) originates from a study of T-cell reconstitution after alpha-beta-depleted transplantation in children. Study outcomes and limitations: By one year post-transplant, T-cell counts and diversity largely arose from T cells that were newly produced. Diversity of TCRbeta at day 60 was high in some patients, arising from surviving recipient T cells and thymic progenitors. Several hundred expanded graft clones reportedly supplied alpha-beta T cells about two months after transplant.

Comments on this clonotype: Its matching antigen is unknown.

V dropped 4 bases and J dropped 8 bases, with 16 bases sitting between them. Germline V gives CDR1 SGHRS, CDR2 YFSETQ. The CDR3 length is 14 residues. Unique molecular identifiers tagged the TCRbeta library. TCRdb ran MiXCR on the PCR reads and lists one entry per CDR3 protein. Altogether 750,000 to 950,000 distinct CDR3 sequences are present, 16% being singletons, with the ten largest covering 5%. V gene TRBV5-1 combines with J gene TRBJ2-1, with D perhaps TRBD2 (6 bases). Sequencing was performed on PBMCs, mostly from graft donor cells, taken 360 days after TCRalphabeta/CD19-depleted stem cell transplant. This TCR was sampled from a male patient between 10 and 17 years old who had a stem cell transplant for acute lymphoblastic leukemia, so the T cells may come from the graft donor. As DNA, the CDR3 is TGCGCCAGCAGCCCATTGACTAGAATCGATGAGCAGTTCTTC. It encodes CASSPLTRIDEQFF.